This T cell receptor (beta chain) was recovered during a study of T cells in Graves' hyperthyroidism and ophthalmopathy. The length of the CDR3 is 14 residues. The germline CDR1 and CDR2 sequences are SGHRS and YFSETQ. V was pared by 4 bases and J by 2 bases, with 12 bases between. Amplified regions were TCR beta CDR3 sequences from RNA transcripts. During a first-round RT-PCR of the TCR CDR3, the HTBI primer set was used. TCRdb analysed the multiplex PCR reads with MiXCR anew, one entry per CDR3 protein. This table holds approximately 520,000 distinct CDR3 sequences, more than 20% found once. This clonotype has ten or more counts.

Material: blood. This chain connects TRBV5-1 to TRBJ1-1; D is unresolved. This TCR came from a man between 18 and 29 years old with Graves' hyperthyroidism. CDR3 in amino acids: CASSETQLNTEAFF. CDR3 DNA sequence: TGCGCCAGCAGCGAGACCCAACTAAACACTGAAGCTTTCTTT.